This T cell receptor beta chain was sequenced during a study of long-term antiretroviral therapy in people with HIV. Amounts of roughly 0.85-10 million cryopreserved PBMC were held in the samples before DNA extraction. Survey-level immunoSEQ v3.0 assays were run. Assay: immunoSEQ multiplex PCR; the TCRdb copy retains only in-frame clones and omits some. The table has about 35,000 clones, roughly 94% seen once. Here the sequenced sample was unsorted PBMCs, taken 4.1 years after starting antiretroviral therapy. The TCR sequence derives from a woman between 45 and 65 years old with HIV.

CDR3 residues: CASSFRFDIPNSPLHF. The DNA of the CDR3 is TGTGCCAGCAGTTTTCGGTTCGACATCCCTAATTCACCCCTCCACTTT. This rearrangement joins TRBV27 to TRBJ1-6; D call uncertain. Germline V gives CDR1 MNHEY, CDR2 SMNVEV (reference sequence). V was trimmed by 3 bases and J by 6 bases, leaving 15 bases between them. The CDR3 is made up of 16 amino acids.